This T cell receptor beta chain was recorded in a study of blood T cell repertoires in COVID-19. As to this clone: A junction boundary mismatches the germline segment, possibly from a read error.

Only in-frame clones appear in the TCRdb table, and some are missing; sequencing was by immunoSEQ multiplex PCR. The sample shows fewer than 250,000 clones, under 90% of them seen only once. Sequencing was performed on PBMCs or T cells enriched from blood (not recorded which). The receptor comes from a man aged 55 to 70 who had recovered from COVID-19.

The CDR3 here is CASSQEDLLRGPPF. The CDR3 DNA is TGTGCCAGCAGCCAAGAGGATTTGTTACGAGGGCCCCCTTTC. The V call is TRBV3-1 (or the pseudogene TRBV3-2), the J call TRBJ1-2; the D is unclear. Germline values: CDR1 LGHDT, CDR2 YNNKEL (reference sequence). The CDR3 is 14 amino acids.